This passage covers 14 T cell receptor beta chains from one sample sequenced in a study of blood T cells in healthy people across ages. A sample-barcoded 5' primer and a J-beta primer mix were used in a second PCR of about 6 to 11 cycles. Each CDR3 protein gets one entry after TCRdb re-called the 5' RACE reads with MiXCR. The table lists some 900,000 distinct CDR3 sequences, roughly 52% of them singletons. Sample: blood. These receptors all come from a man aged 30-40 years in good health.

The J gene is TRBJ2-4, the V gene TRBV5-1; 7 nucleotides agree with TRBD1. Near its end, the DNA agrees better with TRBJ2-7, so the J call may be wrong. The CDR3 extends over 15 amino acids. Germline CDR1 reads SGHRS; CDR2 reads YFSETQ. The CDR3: CASSFHGQDQYEQYF. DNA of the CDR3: TGCGCCAGCAGCTTCCATGGACAGGACCAATACGAGCAGTACTTC.

As DNA, the CDR3 is TGCGCCAGCAGCCAAGAAATGTCGAGGGGGTACGAGCAGTACTTC. Translated, it gives CASSQEMSRGYEQYF. The V call is TRBV4-1, the J call TRBJ2-7; a weak D match, TRBD1 (6 bases). There are 15 residues in the CDR3. Trimming removed 0 bases from V and 4 bases from J, with 13 bases in between. Germline V gene sequence: CDR1 MGHRA, CDR2 YSYEKL.

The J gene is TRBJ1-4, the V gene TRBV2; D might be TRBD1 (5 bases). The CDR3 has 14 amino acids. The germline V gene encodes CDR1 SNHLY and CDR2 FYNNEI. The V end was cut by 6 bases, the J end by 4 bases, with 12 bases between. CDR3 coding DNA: TGTGCCAGCAGAGCCCGGGACCGTAATGAAAAACTGTTTTTT. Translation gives CASRARDRNEKLFF.

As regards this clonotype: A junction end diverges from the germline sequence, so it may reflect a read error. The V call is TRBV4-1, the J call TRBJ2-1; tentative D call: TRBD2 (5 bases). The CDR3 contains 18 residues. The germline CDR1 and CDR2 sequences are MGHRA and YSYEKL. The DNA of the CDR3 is TGCGTCAGCAGCCAAGATCCCCATCTGGAGGAGATTGTAGGTGAGCAGTTCTTC. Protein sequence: CVSSQDPHLEEIVGEQFF.

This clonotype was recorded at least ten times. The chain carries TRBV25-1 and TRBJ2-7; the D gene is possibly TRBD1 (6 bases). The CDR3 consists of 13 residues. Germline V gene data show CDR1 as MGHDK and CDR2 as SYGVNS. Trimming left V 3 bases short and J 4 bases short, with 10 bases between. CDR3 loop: CASSEGARYEQYF. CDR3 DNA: TGTGCCAGCAGTGAGGGGGCGCGGTACGAGCAGTACTTC.

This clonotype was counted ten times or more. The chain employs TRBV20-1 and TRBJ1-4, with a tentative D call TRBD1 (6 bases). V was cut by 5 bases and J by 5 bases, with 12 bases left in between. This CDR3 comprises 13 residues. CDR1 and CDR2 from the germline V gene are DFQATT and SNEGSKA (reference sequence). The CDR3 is CSARTDRNEKLFF. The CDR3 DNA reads TGCAGTGCTCGCACTGACAGGAATGAAAAACTGTTTTTT.

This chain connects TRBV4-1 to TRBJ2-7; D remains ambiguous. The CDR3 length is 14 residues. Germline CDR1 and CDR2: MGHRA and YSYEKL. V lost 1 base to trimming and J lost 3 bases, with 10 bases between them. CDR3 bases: TGCGCCAGCAGCCAAGCGGAAGTCGGCTACGAGCAGTACTTC. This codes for CASSQAEVGYEQYF.

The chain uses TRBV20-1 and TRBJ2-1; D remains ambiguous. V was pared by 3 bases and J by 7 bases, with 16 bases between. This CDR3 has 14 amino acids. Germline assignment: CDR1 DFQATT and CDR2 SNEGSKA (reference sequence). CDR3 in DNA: TGCAGTGCTAGTGAGCCTAGTAGGTCGAATGAGCAGTTCTTC. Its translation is CSASEPSRSNEQFF.

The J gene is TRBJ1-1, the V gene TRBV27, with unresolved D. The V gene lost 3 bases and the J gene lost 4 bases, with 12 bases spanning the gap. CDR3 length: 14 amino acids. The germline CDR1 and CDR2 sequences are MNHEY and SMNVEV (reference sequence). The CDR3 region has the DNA TGTGCCAGCAGTTTCCTAGAGAGGCGCACTGAAGCTTTCTTT. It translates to CASSFLERRTEAFF.

CDR3: CASSKINYGYTF. The CDR3 DNA follows: TGTGCCAGCAGCAAGATTAACTATGGCTACACCTTC. The V gene is TRBV9, the J gene TRBJ1-2; no firm D call. The CDR3 totals 12 residues. Germline lookup yields CDR1 SGDLS and CDR2 YYNGEE. V was shortened by 4 bases and J by 1 base, with 5 bases between the two germline ends.

DNA of the CDR3: TGTGCCAGTAGTATATGGGTCGACGGCACAGATACGCAGTATTTT. Its translation: CASSIWVDGTDTQYF. The chain has TRBV19 and TRBJ2-3; no clear D gene. The germline V gene has CDR1 LNHDA and CDR2 SQIVND (reference sequence). Trimming took 2 bases from V and 1 from J, leaving 10 bases between them. The CDR3 runs 15 residues.

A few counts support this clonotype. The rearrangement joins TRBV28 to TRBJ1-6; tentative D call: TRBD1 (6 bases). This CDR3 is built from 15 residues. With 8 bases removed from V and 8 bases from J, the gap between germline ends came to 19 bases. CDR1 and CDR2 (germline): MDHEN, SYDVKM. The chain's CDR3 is CASVTRGAGDSPLHF. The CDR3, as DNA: TGTGCCAGCGTGACTAGGGGGGCAGGGGATTCACCCCTCCACTTT.

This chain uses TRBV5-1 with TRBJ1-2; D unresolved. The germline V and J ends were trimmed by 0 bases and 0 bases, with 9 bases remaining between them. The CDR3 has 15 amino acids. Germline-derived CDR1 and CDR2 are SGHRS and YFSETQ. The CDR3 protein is CASSLAENSNYGYTF. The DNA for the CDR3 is TGCGCCAGCAGCTTGGCGGAGAATTCTAACTATGGCTACACCTTC.

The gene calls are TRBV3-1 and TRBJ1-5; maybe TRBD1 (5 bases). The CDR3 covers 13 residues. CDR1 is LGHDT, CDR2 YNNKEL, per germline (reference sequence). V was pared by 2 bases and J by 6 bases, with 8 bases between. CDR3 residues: CASSQMGVQPQHF. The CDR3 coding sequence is TGTGCCAGCAGCCAAATGGGGGTTCAGCCCCAGCATTTT.